This T cell receptor beta chain derives from a study of T cell responses to AZD1222 COVID-19 vaccine. Trimming took off 6 bases at V and 1 base at J, with 10 bases between the two ends. CDR1 SGHRS and CDR2 YFSETQ come from the germline V gene. CDR3 size: 13 residues. Only in-frame clones appear in the TCRdb table, and some are missing; sequencing was by immunoSEQ multiplex PCR. This table holds 80,000 to 90,000 clones, roughly nine tenths found once. The chain has TRBV5-1 and TRBJ1-1; D ambiguous. Sequencing was performed on peripheral blood, taken 28 days after the second AZD1222 dose. The TCR was taken from an adult who received the AZD1222 COVID-19 vaccine. CDR3 sequence reads: CASIREGNTEAFF. CDR3 nucleotides: TGCGCCAGCATAAGGGAGGGGAACACTGAAGCTTTCTTT.